This T cell receptor (beta chain) was profiled in a study of blood T cells in healthy people across ages. A second PCR, run for about 6 to 12 cycles, used a sample-barcoded 5' primer plus a J-beta primer mix. TCRdb fed the 5' RACE reads into MiXCR, producing one record per CDR3 protein. Among 980,000 or so distinct CDR3 sequences, around 48% were seen once, and the ten largest hold roughly 13%. This CDR3 region has 15 residues. Trimming cost V 3 bases and J 2 bases; bases outside gene matches: 6. CDR1 and CDR2 (germline): MNHNS, SASEGT. The TCR originated in a man aged 30-40 years in good health. Material for sequencing was blood. The J gene is TRBJ2-5, the V gene TRBV6-1; 7 nucleotides match TRBD2. The CDR3 nucleotides read TGTGCCAGCAGTGATATGAGCGGGGCACAAGAGACCCAGTACTTC. Translated: CASSDMSGAQETQYF.